The rows below give T cell receptor beta chains drawn from one sample of a study of CD8 T cells in Susac syndrome. TCRdb ran MiXCR on the immunoSEQ multiplex PCR reads and lists one entry per CDR3 protein. The sample consists of over 200,000 distinct CDR3 sequences, 95% of them appearing once. Sequenced material: CD4+ T cells from PBMCs. These receptors came from a human donor with multiple sclerosis. CDR3s include the opening cysteine and the closing phenylalanine or tryptophan. The order of the fields is CDR3 length, V gene, clone size, CDR3 protein. Expanded clones are given a class, and other clones once, few, many or no size at all.

>11|TRBV7-9|.
CASQGADIQYF
>14|TRBV20-1|.
CSAARTVPNSPLHF
>16|TRBV3-1|once
CASTRMTGNFHNEQFF
>13|TRBV7-3|.
CASSLSPRDGYTF
>15|TRBV2|once
CASSGPGQGRYEQYF
>13|TRBV19|.
CASSILTQETQYF
>11|TRBV12-3/TRBV12-4|.
CASRAVNTQYF
>14|TRBV29-1|.
CSVEVGRANNEQFF
>12|TRBV28|.
CASRGQGYTQYF
>14|TRBV12-5|.
CASASGTGYEKLFF
>12|TRBV25-1|once
CASSEYGYEQYF
>16|TRBV13|.
CASSPPSDLTQETQYF
>17|TRBV7-7|.
CASSSGLAGGRVETQYF
>14|TRBV4-1|.
CASSQDWGSYEQYF
>12|TRBV20-1|.
CSASRQGNEQYF
>14|TRBV7-9|.
CASSKGQQSYEQYF
>12|TRBV29-1|.
CSVDPEVGGYTF
>13|TRBV29-1|.
CSVEPQTTGELFF
>12|TRBV20-1|.
CSANQGDTEAFF
>16|TRBV3-1|.
CASSPDIGPFSGTQYF
>14|TRBV3-1|.
CASSQDWAGREQFF
>11|TRBV5-6|.
CASSLDGGYTF
>14|TRBV20-1|.
CSAREPTSGHEQFF
>11|TRBV7-8|.
CASSSSHTQYF
>12|TRBV3-1|.
CASSQRHGLLTF
>14|TRBV7-2|.
CASSLDRTDEKLFF
>13|TRBV6-6|.
CASSFSSPTEAFF
>13|TRBV5-6|.
CASSLGTSGDEYF
>16|TRBV5-6|.
CASSLGGPRADQPQHF
>15|TRBV20-1|once
CSARAASWAGETQYF
>15|TRBV30|.
CAWSVVGSSNQPQHF
>13|TRBV20-1|.
CSARVQGAFGYTF
>14|TRBV11-2|.
CASSLDSSRGTQYF
>13|TRBV29-1|.
CSVVENKPNEQFF
>12|TRBV29-1|.
CSVWGAGETQYF
>15|TRBV5-6|once
CASSFRGTEGYGYTF
>13|TRBV29-1|few
CSVGTVGGETQYF
>13|TRBV25-1|once
CASRKGDYNEQFF
>14|TRBV2|.
CASSESGSSQPQHF
>14|TRBV2|.
CASRDRDIAGELFF